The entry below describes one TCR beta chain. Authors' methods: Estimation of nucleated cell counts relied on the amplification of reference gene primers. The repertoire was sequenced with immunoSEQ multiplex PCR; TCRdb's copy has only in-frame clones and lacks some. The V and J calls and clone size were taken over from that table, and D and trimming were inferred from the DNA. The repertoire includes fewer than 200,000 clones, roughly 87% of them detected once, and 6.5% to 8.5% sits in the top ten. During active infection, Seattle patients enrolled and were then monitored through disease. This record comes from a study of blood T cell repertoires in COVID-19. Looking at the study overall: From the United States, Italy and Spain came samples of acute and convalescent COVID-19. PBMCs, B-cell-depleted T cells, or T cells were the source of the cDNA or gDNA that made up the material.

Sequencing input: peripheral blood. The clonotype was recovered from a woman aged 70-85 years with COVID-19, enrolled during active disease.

CDR3 nucleotide sequence: TGTGCCTGGAAGGAACAGGGAAACACCATATATTTT. Encoded protein: CAWKEQGNTIYF. V is TRBV30 and J is TRBJ1-3; D is undetermined. Trimming removed 4 bases at V and 4 bases at J, with 8 bases between. Germline lookup yields CDR1 GTSNPN and CDR2 SVGIG (reference sequence). The CDR3 sequence is 12 residues long.